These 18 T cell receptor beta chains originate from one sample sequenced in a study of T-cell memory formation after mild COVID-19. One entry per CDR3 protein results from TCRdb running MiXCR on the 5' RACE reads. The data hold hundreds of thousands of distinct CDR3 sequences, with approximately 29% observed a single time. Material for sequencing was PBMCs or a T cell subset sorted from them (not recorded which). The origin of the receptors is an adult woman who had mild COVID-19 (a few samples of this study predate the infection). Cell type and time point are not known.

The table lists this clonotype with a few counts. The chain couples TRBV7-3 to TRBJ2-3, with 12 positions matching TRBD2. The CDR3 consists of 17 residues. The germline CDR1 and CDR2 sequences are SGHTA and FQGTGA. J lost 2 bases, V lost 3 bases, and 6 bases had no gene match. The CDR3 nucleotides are TGTGCCAGCAGCTTGGCGACTAGCGGGAGAGTCACAGATACGCAGTATTTT. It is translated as CASSLATSGRVTDTQYF.

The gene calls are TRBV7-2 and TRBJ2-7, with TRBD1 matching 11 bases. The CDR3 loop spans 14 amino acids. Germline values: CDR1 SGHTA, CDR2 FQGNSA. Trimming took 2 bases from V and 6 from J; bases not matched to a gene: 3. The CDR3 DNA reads TGTGCCAGCAGCTTATGGACAGGGGGCGGCGAGCAGTACTTC. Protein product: CASSLWTGGGEQYF.

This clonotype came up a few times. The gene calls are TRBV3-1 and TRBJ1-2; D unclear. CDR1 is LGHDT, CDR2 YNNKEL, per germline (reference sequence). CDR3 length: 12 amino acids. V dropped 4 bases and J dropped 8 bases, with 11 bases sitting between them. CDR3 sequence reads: CASSLGGRGYTF. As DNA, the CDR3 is TGTGCCAGCAGCCTCGGCGGGAGAGGCTACACCTTC. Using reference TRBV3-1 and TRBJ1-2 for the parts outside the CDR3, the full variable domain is DTAVSQTPKYLVTQMGNDKSIKCEQNLGHDTMYWYKQDSKKFLKIMFSYNNKELIINETVPNRFSPKSPDKAHLNLHINSLELGDSAVYFCASSLGGRGYTFGSGTRLTVV.

In nucleotides, the CDR3 is TGTGCCAGTTACTCTCCGGGACAGGGAACAGATACGCAGTATTTT. Its protein is CASYSPGQGTDTQYF. The V call is TRBV6-2 or TRBV6-3, the J call TRBJ2-3; 9 bases are shared with TRBD1. Losses at the gene ends were 9 bases for V and 3 bases for J; bases not matched to a gene: 10. CDR3 length equals 15 residues. The germline gives CDR1 MNHEY, CDR2 SVGEGT.

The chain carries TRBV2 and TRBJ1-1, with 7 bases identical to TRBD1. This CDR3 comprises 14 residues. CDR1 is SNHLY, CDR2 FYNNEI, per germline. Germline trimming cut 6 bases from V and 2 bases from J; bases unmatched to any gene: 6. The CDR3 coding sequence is TGTGCCAGCAGATCTCGGACAGGAAACACTGAAGCTTTCTTT. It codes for CASRSRTGNTEAFF.

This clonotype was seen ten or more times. The CDR3: CASSFRTGLYEQYF. In DNA, the CDR3 is TGTGCCAGCAGTTTTCGGACAGGATTGTACGAGCAGTACTTC. The chain links TRBV12-3 or TRBV12-4 to TRBJ2-7; 7 nucleotides line up with TRBD1. The CDR3 covers 14 residues. The ends lost 3 bases at V and 4 bases at J; junction bases unmatched: 6.

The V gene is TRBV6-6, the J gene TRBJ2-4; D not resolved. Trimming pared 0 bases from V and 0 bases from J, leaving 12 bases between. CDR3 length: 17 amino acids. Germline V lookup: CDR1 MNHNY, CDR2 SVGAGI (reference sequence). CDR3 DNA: TGTGCCAGCAGTTACTCGGTAGGGTCCCAAGCCAAAAACATTCAGTACTTC. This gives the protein CASSYSVGSQAKNIQYF.

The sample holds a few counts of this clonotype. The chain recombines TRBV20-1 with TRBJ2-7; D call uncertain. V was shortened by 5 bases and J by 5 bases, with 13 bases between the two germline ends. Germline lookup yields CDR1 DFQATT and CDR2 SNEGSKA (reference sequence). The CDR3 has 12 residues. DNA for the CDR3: TGCAGTGCTGGTGACCCGAGCCACGAGCAGTACTTC. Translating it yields CSAGDPSHEQYF.

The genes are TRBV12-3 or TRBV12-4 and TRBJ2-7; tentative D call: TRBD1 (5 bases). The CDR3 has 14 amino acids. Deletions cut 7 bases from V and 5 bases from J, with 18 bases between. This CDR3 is CASKYGRDANEQYF. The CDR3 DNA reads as TGTGCCAGCAAGTATGGCAGGGATGCCAACGAGCAGTACTTC.

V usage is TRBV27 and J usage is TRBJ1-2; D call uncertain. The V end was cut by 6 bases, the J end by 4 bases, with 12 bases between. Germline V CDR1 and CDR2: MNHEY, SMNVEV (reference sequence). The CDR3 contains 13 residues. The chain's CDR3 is CASRFRGIYGYTF. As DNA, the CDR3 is TGTGCCAGCAGATTTCGAGGCATCTATGGCTACACCTTC.

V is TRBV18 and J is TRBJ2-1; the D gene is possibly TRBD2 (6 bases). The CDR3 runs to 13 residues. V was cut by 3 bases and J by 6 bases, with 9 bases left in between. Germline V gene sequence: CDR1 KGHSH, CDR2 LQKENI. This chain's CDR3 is CASSPGGSNEQFF. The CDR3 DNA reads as TGTGCCAGCTCACCGGGGGGAAGCAATGAGCAGTTCTTC.

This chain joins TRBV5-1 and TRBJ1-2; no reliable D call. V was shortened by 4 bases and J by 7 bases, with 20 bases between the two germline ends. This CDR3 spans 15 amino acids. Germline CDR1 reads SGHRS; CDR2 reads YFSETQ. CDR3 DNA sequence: TGCGCCAGCAGCGCCTATTACGCCAGCGCGGGTGGCTACACCTTC. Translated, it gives CASSAYYASAGGYTF.

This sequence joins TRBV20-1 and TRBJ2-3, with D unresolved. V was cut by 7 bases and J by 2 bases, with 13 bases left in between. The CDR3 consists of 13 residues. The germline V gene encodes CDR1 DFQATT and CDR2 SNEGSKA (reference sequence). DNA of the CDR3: TGCAGTGAAAGGGCAGGTCACACAGATACGCAGTATTTT. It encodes CSERAGHTDTQYF.

DNA of the CDR3: TGTGCCAGCAGTTTAGGCGACAGGGTTCCAGATACGCAGTATTTT. This sequence encodes CASSLGDRVPDTQYF. This chain uses TRBV12-3 or TRBV12-4 with TRBJ2-3; 7 bases match TRBD1. The CDR3 covers 15 residues. The V segment lost 1 base and the J segment 4 bases; nucleotides outside the gene matches: 5.

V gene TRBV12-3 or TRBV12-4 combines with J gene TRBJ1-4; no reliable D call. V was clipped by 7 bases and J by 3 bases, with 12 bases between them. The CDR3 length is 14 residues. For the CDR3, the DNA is TGTGCCAGCACCGCCACTGGACCTAATGAAAAACTGTTTTTT. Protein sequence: CASTATGPNEKLFF.

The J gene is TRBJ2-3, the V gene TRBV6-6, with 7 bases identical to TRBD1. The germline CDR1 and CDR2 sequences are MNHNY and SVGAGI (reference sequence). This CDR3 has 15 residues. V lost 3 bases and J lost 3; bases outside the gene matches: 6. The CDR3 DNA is TGTGCCAGCAGTTATCAGGGGGTGAGAACAGATACGCAGTATTTT. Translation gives CASSYQGVRTDTQYF.

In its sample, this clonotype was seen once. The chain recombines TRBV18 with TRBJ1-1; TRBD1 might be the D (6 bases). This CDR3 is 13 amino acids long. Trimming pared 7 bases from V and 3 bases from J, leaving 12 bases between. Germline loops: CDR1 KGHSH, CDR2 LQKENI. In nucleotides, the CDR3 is TGTGCCAGCTTGAGGGGGATCGACACTGAAGCTTTCTTT. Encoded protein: CASLRGIDTEAFF.

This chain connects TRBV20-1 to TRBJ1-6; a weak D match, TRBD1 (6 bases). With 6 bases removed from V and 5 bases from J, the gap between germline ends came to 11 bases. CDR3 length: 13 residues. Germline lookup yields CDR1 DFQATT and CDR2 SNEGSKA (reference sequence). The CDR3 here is CSAGDRHNSPLHF. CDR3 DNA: TGCAGTGCCGGTGACAGGCATAATTCACCCCTCCACTTT.